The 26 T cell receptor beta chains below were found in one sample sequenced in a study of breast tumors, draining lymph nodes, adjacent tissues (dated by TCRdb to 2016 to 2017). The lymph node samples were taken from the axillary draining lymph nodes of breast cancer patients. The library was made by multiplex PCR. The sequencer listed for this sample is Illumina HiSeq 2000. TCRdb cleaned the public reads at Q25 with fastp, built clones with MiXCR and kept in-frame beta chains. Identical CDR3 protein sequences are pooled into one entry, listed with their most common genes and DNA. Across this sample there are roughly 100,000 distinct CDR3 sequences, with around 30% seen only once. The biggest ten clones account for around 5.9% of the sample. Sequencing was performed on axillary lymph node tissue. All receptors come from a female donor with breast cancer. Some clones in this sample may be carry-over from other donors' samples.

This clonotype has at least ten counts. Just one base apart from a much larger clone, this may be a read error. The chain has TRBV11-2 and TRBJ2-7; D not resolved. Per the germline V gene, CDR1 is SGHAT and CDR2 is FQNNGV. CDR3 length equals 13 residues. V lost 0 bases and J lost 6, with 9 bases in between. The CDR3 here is CASSLEVLSEQYF. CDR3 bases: TGTGCCAGCAGCTTAGAGGTTCTATCCGAGCAGTACTTC.

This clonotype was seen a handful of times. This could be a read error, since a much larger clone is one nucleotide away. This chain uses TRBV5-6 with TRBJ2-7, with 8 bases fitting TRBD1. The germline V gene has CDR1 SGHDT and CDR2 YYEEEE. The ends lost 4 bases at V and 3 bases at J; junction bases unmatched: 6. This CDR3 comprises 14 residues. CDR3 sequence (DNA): TGTGCCAGCAGCCAGGGACAGGCATACTACGAGCAGTACTTC. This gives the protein CASSQGQAYYEQYF.

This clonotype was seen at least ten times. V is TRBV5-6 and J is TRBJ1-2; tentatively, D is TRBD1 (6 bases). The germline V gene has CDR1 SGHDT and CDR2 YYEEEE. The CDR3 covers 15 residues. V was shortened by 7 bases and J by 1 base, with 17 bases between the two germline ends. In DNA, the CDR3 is TGTGCCAGCGGGATAGGGGGGGTCATTAACTATGGCTACACCTTC. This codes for CASGIGGVINYGYTF.

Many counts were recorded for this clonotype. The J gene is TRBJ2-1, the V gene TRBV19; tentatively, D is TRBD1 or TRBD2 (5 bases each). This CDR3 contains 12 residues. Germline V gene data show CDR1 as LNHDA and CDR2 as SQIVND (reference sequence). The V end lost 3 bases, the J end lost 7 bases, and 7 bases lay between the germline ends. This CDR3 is CASSIGGNEQFF. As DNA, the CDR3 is TGTGCCAGTAGTATTGGGGGAAATGAGCAGTTCTTC.

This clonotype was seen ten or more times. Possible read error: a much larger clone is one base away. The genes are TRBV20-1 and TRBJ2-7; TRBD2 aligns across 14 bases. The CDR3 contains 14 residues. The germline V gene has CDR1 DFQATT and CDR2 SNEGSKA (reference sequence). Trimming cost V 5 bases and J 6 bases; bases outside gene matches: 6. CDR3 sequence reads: CSAGLAGGKSEQYF. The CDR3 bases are TGCAGTGCTGGACTAGCGGGGGGAAAGTCCGAGCAGTACTTC.

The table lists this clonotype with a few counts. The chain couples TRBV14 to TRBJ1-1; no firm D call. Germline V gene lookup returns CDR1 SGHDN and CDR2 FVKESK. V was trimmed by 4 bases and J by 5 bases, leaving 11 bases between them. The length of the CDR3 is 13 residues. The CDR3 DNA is TGTGCCAGCAGCCCCCATAGGAGAACTGAAGCTTTCTTT. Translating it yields CASSPHRRTEAFF.

The CDR3 bases are TGTGCCAGCAGCCGCGGACAGGGCGATGAAAAACTGTTTTTT. Translating gives CASSRGQGDEKLFF. The chain has TRBV3-1 and TRBJ1-4; 8 bases are a match to TRBD1. This CDR3 contains 14 residues. With V trimmed by 4 bases and J by 6 bases, 4 bases remained unmatched. The germline gives CDR1 LGHDT, CDR2 YNNKEL (reference sequence). The full variable domain, rest sourced from reference TRBV3-1 and TRBJ1-4, is DTAVSQTPKYLVTQMGNDKSIKCEQNLGHDTMYWYKQDSKKFLKIMFSYNNKELIINETVPNRFSPKSPDKAHLNLHINSLELGDSAVYFCASSRGQGDEKLFFGSGTQLSVL.

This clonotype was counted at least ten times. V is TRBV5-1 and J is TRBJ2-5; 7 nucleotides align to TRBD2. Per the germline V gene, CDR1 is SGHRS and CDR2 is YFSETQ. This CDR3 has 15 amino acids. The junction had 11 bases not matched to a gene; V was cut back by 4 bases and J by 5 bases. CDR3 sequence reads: CASSTNSGGGETQYF. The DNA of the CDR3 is TGCGCCAGCAGCACCAACTCGGGCGGGGGTGAGACCCAGTACTTC. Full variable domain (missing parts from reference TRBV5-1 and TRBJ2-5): KAGVTQTPRYLIKTRGQQVTLSCSPISGHRSVSWYQQTPGQGLQFLFEYFSETQRNKGNFPGRFSGRQFSNSRSEMNVSTLELGDSALYLCASSTNSGGGETQYFGPGTRLLVL.

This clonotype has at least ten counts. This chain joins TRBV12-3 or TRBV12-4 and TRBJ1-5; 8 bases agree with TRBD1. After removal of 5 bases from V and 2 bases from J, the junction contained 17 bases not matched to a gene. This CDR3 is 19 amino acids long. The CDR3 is CASSKAFPGQVVGNQPQHF. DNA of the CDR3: TGTGCCAGCAGTAAGGCCTTCCCGGGACAGGTGGTTGGCAATCAGCCCCAGCATTTT.

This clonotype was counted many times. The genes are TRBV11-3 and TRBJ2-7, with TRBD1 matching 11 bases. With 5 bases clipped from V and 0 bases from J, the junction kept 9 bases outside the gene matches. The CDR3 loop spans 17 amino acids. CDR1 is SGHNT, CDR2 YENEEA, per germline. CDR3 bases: TGTGCCAGCAGCCCCGGGACAGGGGGAAAGAGCTCCTACGAGCAGTACTTC. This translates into CASSPGTGGKSSYEQYF.

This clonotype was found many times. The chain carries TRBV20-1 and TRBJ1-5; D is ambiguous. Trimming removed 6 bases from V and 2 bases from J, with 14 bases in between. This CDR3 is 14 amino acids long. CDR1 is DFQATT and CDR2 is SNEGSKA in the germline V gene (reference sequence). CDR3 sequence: CSAMQPKGNQPQHF. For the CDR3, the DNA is TGCAGTGCGATGCAACCAAAGGGCAATCAGCCCCAGCATTTT.

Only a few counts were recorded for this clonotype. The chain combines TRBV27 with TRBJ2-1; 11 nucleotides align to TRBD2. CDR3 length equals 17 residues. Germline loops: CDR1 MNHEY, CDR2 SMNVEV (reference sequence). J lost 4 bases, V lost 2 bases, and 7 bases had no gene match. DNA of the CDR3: TGTGCCAGCAGTTTAGGGCCAAGACTAGCGGGGTACAATGAGCAGTTCTTC. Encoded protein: CASSLGPRLAGYNEQFF.

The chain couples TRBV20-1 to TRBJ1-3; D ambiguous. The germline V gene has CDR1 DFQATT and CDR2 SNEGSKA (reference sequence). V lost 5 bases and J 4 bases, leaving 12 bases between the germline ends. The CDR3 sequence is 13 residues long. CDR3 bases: TGCAGTGCTGGTGGAGGTTCCGGAAACACCATATATTTT. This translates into CSAGGGSGNTIYF.

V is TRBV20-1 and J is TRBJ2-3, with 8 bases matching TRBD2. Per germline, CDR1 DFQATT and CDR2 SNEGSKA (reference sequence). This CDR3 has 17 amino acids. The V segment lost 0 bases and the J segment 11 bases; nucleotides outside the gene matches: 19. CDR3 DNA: TGCAGTGCTAGAGATTTAAAAGTAGCGGGGCATTTAAATGAGCAGTATTTT. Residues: CSARDLKVAGHLNEQYF.

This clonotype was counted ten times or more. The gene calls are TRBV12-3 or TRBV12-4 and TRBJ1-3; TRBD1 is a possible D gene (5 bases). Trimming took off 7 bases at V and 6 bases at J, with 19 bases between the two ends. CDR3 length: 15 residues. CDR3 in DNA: TGTGCCAGCACCCCGACATTGGGGCCTGAAAACACCATATATTTT. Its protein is CASTPTLGPENTIYF.

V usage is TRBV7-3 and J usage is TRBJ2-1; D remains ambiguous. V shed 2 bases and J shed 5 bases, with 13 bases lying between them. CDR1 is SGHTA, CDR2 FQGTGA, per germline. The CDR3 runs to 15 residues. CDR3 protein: CASSLVATGHNEQFF. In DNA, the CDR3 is TGTGCCAGCAGCTTAGTTGCGACCGGACACAATGAGCAGTTCTTC.

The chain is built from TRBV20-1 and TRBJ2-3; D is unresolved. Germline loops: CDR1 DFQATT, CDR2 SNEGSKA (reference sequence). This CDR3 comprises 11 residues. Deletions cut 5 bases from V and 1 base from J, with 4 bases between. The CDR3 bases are TGCAGTGCTCGACGCACAGATACGCAGTATTTT. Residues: CSARRTDTQYF.

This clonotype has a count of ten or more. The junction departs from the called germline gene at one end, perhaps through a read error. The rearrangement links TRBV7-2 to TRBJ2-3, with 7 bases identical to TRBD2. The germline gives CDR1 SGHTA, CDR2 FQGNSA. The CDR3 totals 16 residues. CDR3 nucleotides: TGTGCCAGCAGCTCGCGTGGGGGGGGAAGCAGAGATACGCAGTATTTT. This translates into CASSSRGGGSRDTQYF. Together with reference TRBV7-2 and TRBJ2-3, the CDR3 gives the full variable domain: GAGVSQSPSNKVTEKGKDVELRCDPISGHTALYWYRQSLGQGLEFLIYFQGNSAPDKSGLPSDRFSAERTGGSVSTLTIQRTQQEDSAVYLCASSSRGGGSRDTQYFGPGTRLTVL.

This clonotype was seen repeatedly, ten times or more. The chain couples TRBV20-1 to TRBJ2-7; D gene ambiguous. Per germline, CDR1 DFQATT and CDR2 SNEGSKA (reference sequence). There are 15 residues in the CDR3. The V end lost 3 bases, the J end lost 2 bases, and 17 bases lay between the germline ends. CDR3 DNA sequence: TGCAGTGCTAGCACTTATACAGAGAATCCCTACGAGCAGTACTTC. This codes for CSASTYTENPYEQYF.

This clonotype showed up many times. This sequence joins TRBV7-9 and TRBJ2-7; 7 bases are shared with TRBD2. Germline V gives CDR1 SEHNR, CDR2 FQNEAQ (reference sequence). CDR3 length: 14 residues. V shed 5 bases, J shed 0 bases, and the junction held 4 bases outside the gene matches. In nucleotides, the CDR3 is TGTGCCAGCAGCCCCCGGGACTACTCCTACGAGCAGTACTTC. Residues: CASSPRDYSYEQYF.

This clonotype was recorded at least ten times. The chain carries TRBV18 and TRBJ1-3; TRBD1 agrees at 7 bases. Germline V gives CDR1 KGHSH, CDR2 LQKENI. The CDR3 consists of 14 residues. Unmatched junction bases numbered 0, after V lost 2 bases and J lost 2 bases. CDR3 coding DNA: TGTGCCAGCTCACCAGACAGGGCTGGAAACACCATATATTTT. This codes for CASSPDRAGNTIYF.

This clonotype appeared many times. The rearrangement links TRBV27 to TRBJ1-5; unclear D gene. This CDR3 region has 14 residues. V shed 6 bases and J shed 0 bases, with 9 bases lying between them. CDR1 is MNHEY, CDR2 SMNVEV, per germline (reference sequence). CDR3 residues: CASSRHYSNQPQHF. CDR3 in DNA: TGTGCCAGCAGCCGTCACTATAGCAATCAGCCCCAGCATTTT.

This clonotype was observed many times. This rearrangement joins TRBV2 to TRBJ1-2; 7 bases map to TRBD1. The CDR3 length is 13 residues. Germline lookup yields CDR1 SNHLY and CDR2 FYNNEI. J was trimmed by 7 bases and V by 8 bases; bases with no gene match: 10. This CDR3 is CASSTGEGFGYTF. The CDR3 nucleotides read TGTGCCAGCTCTACAGGGGAAGGGTTTGGCTACACCTTC.

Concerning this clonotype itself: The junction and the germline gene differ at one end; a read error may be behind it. CDR3 region: CASSGPLQRNTEVFF. Written as DNA, the CDR3 is TGTGCCAGCAGCGGCCCATTACAGCGGAACACTGAAGTTTTCTTT. This sequence joins TRBV9 and TRBJ1-1; D is unresolved. Germline assignment: CDR1 SGDLS and CDR2 YYNGEE. The CDR3 runs to 15 residues.

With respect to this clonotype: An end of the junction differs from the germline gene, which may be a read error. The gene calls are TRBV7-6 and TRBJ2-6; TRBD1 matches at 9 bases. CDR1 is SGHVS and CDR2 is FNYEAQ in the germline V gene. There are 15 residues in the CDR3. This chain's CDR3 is CASSLDRGDANVLTF. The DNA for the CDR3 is TGTGCCAGCAGCTTGGACAGGGGCGATGCCAACGTCCTCACTTTC.

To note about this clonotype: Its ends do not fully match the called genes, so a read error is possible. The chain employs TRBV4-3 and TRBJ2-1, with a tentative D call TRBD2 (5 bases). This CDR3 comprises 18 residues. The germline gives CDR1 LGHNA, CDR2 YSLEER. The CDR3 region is CASSQEEGRDYYCNEQLF. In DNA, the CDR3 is TGCGCCAGCAGCCAAGAGGAAGGGAGAGACTACTACTGCAATGAGCAGCTCTTC.